These 15 T cell receptor beta chains came from one sample sequenced in a study of T cell clonality in common variable immunodeficiency. Clones were sequenced by immunoSEQ multiplex PCR, and TCRdb holds only the in-frame ones, with some missing. The sample contains approximately 34,000 clones, none of them singletons. Sequenced input: peripheral blood mononuclear cells. The receptor set was obtained from a person between 18 and 69 years old in good health.

This clone was recorded many times. The read gets to within 3 residues of the CDR3 end, and the germline J gene fills in the rest. This chain connects TRBV5-1 to TRBJ2-3; 11 nucleotides agree with TRBD2. The CDR3 extends over 15 amino acids. The trim removed 7 bases at V and 0 bases at J, leaving 4 bases unmatched. CDR1 and CDR2 (germline): SGHRS, YFSETQ. This chain's CDR3 is CASRGLAVSTDTQYF. Incomplete CDR3 DNA: TGCGCCAGCCGGGGACTAGCGGTGAGCACAGATACG.

This clone occurred many times. The DNA ends 3 residues before the CDR3 does, and the rest of the CDR3 is filled in from the germline J gene. The V and J genes are TRBV18 and TRBJ1-1; maybe TRBD1 (5 bases). Germline assignment: CDR1 KGHSH and CDR2 LQKENI. There are 15 residues in the CDR3. Trimming removed 1 base from V and 3 bases from J, with 12 bases in between. The CDR3 reads CASSPRWGGDTEAFF. Incomplete CDR3 DNA: TGTGCCAGCTCACCACGGTGGGGGGGTGACACTGAA.

This clone was observed at least ten times. The DNA ends 3 residues before the CDR3 does, and the rest of the CDR3 is filled in from the germline J gene. This sequence joins TRBV12-5 and TRBJ2-1, with 10 bases that match TRBD1. V lost 1 base and J lost 8; bases outside the gene matches: 2. The CDR3 runs to 14 residues. Germline loops: CDR1 LGHNT, CDR2 FRNRAP. Here the CDR3 reads CASGLAGTGDEQFF. Incomplete CDR3 DNA: TGTGCTAGTGGTTTGGCCGGGACAGGGGATGAG.

This clone was counted at least ten times. The read ends 3 residues early relative to the CDR3; the germline J gene fills the gap. The V call is TRBV19, the J call TRBJ2-4; 7 bases are a match to TRBD1. Germline trimming cut 3 bases from V and 7 bases from J; bases unmatched to any gene: 3. The CDR3 consists of 13 residues. In germline, CDR1 is LNHDA, CDR2 SQIVND (reference sequence). The CDR3 loop reads CASSIETGNIQYF. The sequenced CDR3 bases are TGTGCCAGTAGTATTGAGACAGGGAACATT.

Ten or more counts support this clone. Read coverage stops 3 residues before the CDR3 terminus; the germline J gene supplies the remainder. The rearrangement links TRBV5-1 to TRBJ2-2, with TRBD2 matching over 11 bases. Germline V gives CDR1 SGHRS, CDR2 YFSETQ. V shed 2 bases, J shed 7 bases, and the junction held 7 bases outside the gene matches. This CDR3 has 16 amino acids. The CDR3 here is CASSLTSGSRGGELFF. CDR3 bases read: TGCGCCAGCAGCTTAACTAGCGGGAGTAGAGGCGGGGAG.

This clone has a count of ten or more. CDR3 sequence reads: CASSVPGQDGGYTF. The sequenced CDR3 bases are TGTGCCAGCAGCGTTCCGGGACAGGACGGTGGC. The chain uses TRBV7-9 and TRBJ1-2, with TRBD1 identical over 8 bases. The read gets to within 3 residues of the CDR3 end, and the germline J gene fills in the rest. The V segment lost 5 bases and the J segment 7 bases; nucleotides outside the gene matches: 9. There are 14 residues in the CDR3. The germline V gene has CDR1 SEHNR and CDR2 FQNEAQ (reference sequence).

This clone occurred many times. The read is 3 residues too short to cover the CDR3 end, so that end is filled in from the germline J gene. The V gene is TRBV7-8, the J gene TRBJ1-5; 7 nucleotides agree with TRBD1. CDR3 length equals 15 residues. The V and J ends lost 4 bases and 2 bases, in that order; junction bases with no gene match: 5. Germline V gene sequence: CDR1 SGHVS, CDR2 FQNEAQ. CDR3 DNA (partial): TGTGCCAGCAGCTCCTACAGGGGACGCAATCAGCCC. Its translation: CASSSYRGRNQP. The CDR3, in full, reads CASSSYRGRNQPQHF.

At least ten counts were recorded for this clone. The CDR3 end lies 3 residues beyond the end of the read and is filled in from the germline J gene. The V and J genes are TRBV5-1 and TRBJ2-1; no firm D call. The V and J ends lost 4 bases and 8 bases respectively, with 10 bases between them. The germline gives CDR1 SGHRS, CDR2 YFSETQ. CDR3 size: 12 residues. The covered CDR3 bases are TGCGCCAGCAGCCTAAGAAGCTATGAG. It specifies CASSLRSYE. The CDR3 as a whole reads CASSLRSYEQFF.

There are many counts of this clone. The missing CDR3 end, 3 residues past where the read stops, is filled in from the germline J gene. The chain carries TRBV6-1 and TRBJ1-5; 10 nucleotides match TRBD1. The CDR3 length is 17 residues. The V and J ends lost 2 bases and 7 bases, in that order; junction bases with no gene match: 11. The germline V gene has CDR1 MNHNS and CDR2 SASEGT. The chain's CDR3 is CASSEYRPGQGNQPQHF. CDR3 DNA (partial): TGTGCCAGCAGTGAATACCGGCCGGGACAGGGGAACCAGCCC.

There are many counts of this clone. Read coverage stops 3 residues before the CDR3 terminus; the germline J gene supplies the remainder. The genes are TRBV5-4 and TRBJ2-1; D may be TRBD1 (5 bases). Germline CDR1 SGHNT, CDR2 YYREEE (reference sequence). The CDR3 has 15 amino acids. V gave up 4 bases and J gave up 1 base, with 12 bases separating them. The CDR3 loop is CASSPQDASYNEQFF. CDR3 bases read: TGTGCCAGCAGCCCACAGGACGCTTCCTACAATGAG.

The table lists this clone with many counts. The read comes to an end 3 residues before the CDR3 does, leaving the germline J gene to fill in the end. The chain is built from TRBV7-8 and TRBJ2-5, with D maybe TRBD1 (5 bases). The germline V gene encodes CDR1 SGHVS and CDR2 FQNEAQ. This CDR3 comprises 14 residues. Deletions cut 0 bases from V and 6 bases from J, with 11 bases between. The CDR3 sequence is CASSLAGPKQTQYF. The CDR3 bases that were read are TGTGCCAGCAGCTTAGCGGGGCCCAAGCAGACC.

This clone was observed many times. CDR3 protein: CASSPRTGQPYEQYF. The sequenced CDR3 bases are TGTGCCAGCTCACCCCGGACAGGGCAGCCCTACGAG. The rearrangement joins TRBV18 to TRBJ2-7; TRBD1 agrees at 8 bases. The CDR3 end lies 3 residues beyond the end of the read and is filled in from the germline J gene. There are 15 residues in the CDR3. Losses at the gene ends were 3 bases for V and 2 bases for J; bases not matched to a gene: 6. Germline CDR1 KGHSH, CDR2 LQKENI.

Concerning this clone: Relative to the germline gene, one junction end is altered; a read error may explain this. The CDR3 is cut off 3 residues early in the read; its end comes from the germline J gene. At the DNA level, this CDR3 is encoded by other sequences in the same sample as well. The V and J genes are TRBV19 and TRBJ2-1; 9 nucleotides agree with TRBD2. The CDR3 covers 15 residues. The germline CDR1 and CDR2 sequences are LNHDA and SQIVND (reference sequence). The sequenced part of the CDR3 DNA is TGCGCCAGTAGTATCCTAGCGGGGTGGGGCAATGAG. Protein product: CASSILAGWGNE. The whole CDR3 protein is CASSILAGWGNEQFF.

This clone was seen ten or more times. The observed sequence ends 3 residues before the CDR3 terminus, with the missing tail filled in from the germline J gene. The rearrangement joins TRBV20-1 to TRBJ2-7, with 9 bases that match TRBD2. This CDR3 has 15 residues. V was pared by 5 bases and J by 2 bases, with 10 bases of the junction left unmatched. CDR1 and CDR2 (germline): DFQATT, SNEGSKA (reference sequence). CDR3 protein: CSALPPSGTAYEQYF. The part of the CDR3 DNA that was read is TGCAGTGCTCTCCCCCCTAGCGGGACCGCCTACGAG.

This clone was seen ten or more times. Sequencing ends 3 residues short of the CDR3 end; the germline J gene provides the rest. The chain is built from TRBV12-3 or TRBV12-4 and TRBJ2-1; 11 positions agree with TRBD2. Trimming removed 6 bases from V and 8 bases from J; junction bases left unmatched: 6. The CDR3 totals 14 residues. CDR3 DNA (partial): TGTGCCAGCAGCGCCGGACTAGCGGGCGATGAG. Protein sequence: CASSAGLAGDE. Given in full, the CDR3 is CASSAGLAGDEQFF.